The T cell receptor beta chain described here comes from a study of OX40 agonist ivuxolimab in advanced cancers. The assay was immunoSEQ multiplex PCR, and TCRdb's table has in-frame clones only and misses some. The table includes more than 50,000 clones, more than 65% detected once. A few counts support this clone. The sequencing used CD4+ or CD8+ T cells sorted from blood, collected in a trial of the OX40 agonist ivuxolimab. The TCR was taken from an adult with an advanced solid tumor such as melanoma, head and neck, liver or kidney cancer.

The CDR3 DNA reads as TGCGCCAGCAGCTTGGTGGGGACAGGGGATCGGTCACCCCTCCACTTT. Amino acid sequence: CASSLVGTGDRSPLHF. This chain joins TRBV5-1 and TRBJ1-6; TRBD1 agrees at 10 bases. Looked up from germline, CDR1 is SGHRS and CDR2 is YFSETQ. This CDR3 spans 16 amino acids. V lost 0 bases and J lost 10; bases outside the gene matches: 7.